This T cell receptor beta chain was observed in a study of blood T cell repertoires in COVID-19. The assay was immunoSEQ multiplex PCR, and TCRdb's table has in-frame clones only and misses some. This table holds hundreds of thousands of clones, over 75% found once. The junction had 9 bases not matched to a gene; V was cut back by 4 bases and J by 3 bases. This CDR3 is 15 amino acids long. Germline V gene sequence: CDR1 SQVTM, CDR2 ANQGSEA. The sequence came from a woman between 25 and 40 years old with acute or convalescent COVID-19. The chain has TRBV29-1 and TRBJ2-7; 10 bases align to TRBD1. The sequenced sample was peripheral blood. CDR3 protein: CSVAHGTGVLYEQYF. Written as DNA, the CDR3 is TGCAGCGTTGCCCACGGGACAGGGGTTCTCTACGAGCAGTACTTC.